This TCR beta chain was found in a study of post-analysis software for immune sequencing data. As concerns this clonotype: The antigen is unknown.

Points from the study as a whole: Patients used roughly five TRBV segments, including TRBV5-6, TRBV5-1 and TRBV20-1, more often than controls. Those samples that were prepared in the same batch co-clustered strongly by F measure.

Prepared TCR beta cDNA libraries contained unique molecular identifiers. TCRdb reanalysed the PCR reads using MiXCR and keeps one entry per CDR3 protein. The data contain roughly 400,000 distinct CDR3 sequences, about 39% of them seen just once; the ten biggest clones take up 6% to 9%. Germline trimming cut 3 bases from V and 5 bases from J; bases unmatched to any gene: 17. CDR3 length: 18 amino acids. Germline CDR1 is LNHNV and CDR2 is YYDKDF (reference sequence). Source material: blood. The chain joins TRBV15 to TRBJ2-7; TRBD1 matches at 9 bases. This clonotype was sampled from a girl aged 2 to 10 with multiple sclerosis. The DNA of the CDR3 is TGTGCCACCAGCAGGGGAGACCATGCGGGACAGGGTTTTAACGAGCAGTACTTC. Its translation: CATSRGDHAGQGFNEQYF.